The TCR beta chain described here comes from a study of T-cell reconstitution after alpha-beta-depleted transplantation in children. This clonotype was seen at least ten times. Its antigen is currently unknown. Broader study findings: Newly produced T cells mostly provided counts and TCRbeta diversity after one year, as hyperexpanded clones declined. About two months after transplant, alpha-beta T cells reportedly came from several hundred expanded graft clones. Elevated TCRbeta diversity at day 60 was traced, in some patients, to surviving recipient T cells and thymic progenitors.

This CDR3 comprises 14 residues. The V end was cut by 2 bases, the J end by 0 bases, with 5 bases between. Germline values: CDR1 MNHEY, CDR2 SVGEGT. Researchers prepared the TCRbeta library using unique molecular identifiers, the study reports. TCRdb called the PCR reads again in MiXCR, with one record for every CDR3 protein. The sample contains 350,000 to 500,000 distinct CDR3 sequences, around 46% of which appear only once. The receptor's source is a girl aged 2-10 years with aplastic anemia, due to receive a stem cell transplant. The rearrangement joins TRBV6-2 or TRBV6-3 to TRBJ2-1, with D uncertain. The sample consisted of PBMCs, taken before TCRalphabeta/CD19-depleted stem cell transplant. CDR3 nucleotide sequence: TGTGCCAGCAGTTACGTCAGCTCCTACAATGAGCAGTTCTTC. Translated, it gives CASSYVSSYNEQFF.